Each of the 8 T cell receptor beta chains below was sequenced from the same sample in a study of cytomegalovirus exposure and HLA in healthy donors. 60 Vbeta and 13 Jbeta primers were used in PCR. The method was immunoSEQ multiplex PCR; TCRdb's version includes in-frame clones alone and lacks a portion of them. This sample has some 200,000 clones, with roughly four fifths found just once. Sample: PBMCs. These receptors were obtained from a woman aged 45-60 years in good health and CMV-seropositive.

This clone was found a few times. This chain connects TRBV5-6 to TRBJ1-6, with D tentatively TRBD1 (5 bases). The CDR3 totals 15 residues. Germline CDR1 SGHDT, CDR2 YYEEEE. V was shortened by 2 bases and J by 4 bases, with 10 bases between the two germline ends. CDR3 nucleotides: TGTGCCAGCAGCTTCAGGGATTGGTATAATTCACCCCTCCACTTT. This codes for CASSFRDWYNSPLHF.

The chain carries TRBV10-3 and TRBJ2-5, with D possibly TRBD2 on 5 matching bases. This CDR3 has 13 amino acids. Trimming cost V 6 bases and J 1 base, with 9 bases left between them. Germline loops: CDR1 ENHRY, CDR2 SYGVKD. The CDR3 reads CAISGIGQETQYF. Written as DNA, the CDR3 is TGTGCCATCAGCGGGATAGGCCAAGAGACCCAGTACTTC.

CDR3 DNA: TGTGCCAGCAGCGTTGGGGGGGGAGCCCGGGTGACGCAGTATTTT. It specifies CASSVGGGARVTQYF. J is TRBJ2-3 and V is TRBV27; 7 bases map to TRBD2. The CDR3 consists of 15 residues. Losses at the gene ends were 6 bases for V and 9 bases for J; bases not matched to a gene: 15. Germline CDR1 is MNHEY and CDR2 is SMNVEV (reference sequence).

The chain carries TRBV2 and TRBJ2-7; D may be TRBD2 (5 bases). CDR3 length equals 12 residues. Trimming shortened V by 8 bases and J by 7 bases, and 15 bases separated the two germline ends. Looked up from germline, CDR1 is SNHLY and CDR2 is FYNNEI. Here the CDR3 DNA reads TGTGCCAGCGGAGGACCCAACTCAGAGCAGTACTTC. Amino acid sequence: CASGGPNSEQYF.

This chain joins TRBV28 and TRBJ2-2; possible D gene TRBD1, 6 bases. V was cut by 6 bases and J by 5 bases, with 16 bases left in between. The CDR3 contains 15 residues. Germline CDR1 MDHEN, CDR2 SYDVKM. CDR3 residues: CASRTNRVGTGELFF. In nucleotides, the CDR3 is TGTGCCAGCAGGACTAACAGGGTCGGGACCGGGGAGCTGTTTTTT.

The genes are TRBV5-1 and TRBJ2-3; 9 bases match TRBD2. Germline CDR1 is SGHRS and CDR2 is YFSETQ. The CDR3 sequence is 15 residues long. The J segment lost 2 bases and the V segment lost 4 bases, leaving 5 bases of the junction unmatched. This CDR3 reads CASSRRTSATDTQYF. The CDR3 DNA is TGCGCCAGCAGCCGCCGGACTAGCGCCACAGATACGCAGTATTTT.

The rearrangement links TRBV19 to TRBJ2-2; 7 bases agree with TRBD2. Per the germline V gene, CDR1 is LNHDA and CDR2 is SQIVND (reference sequence). The CDR3 loop spans 16 amino acids. The V gene end was trimmed by 3 bases and the J gene end by 0 bases; junction bases not matched to a gene: 4. The CDR3: CASSISAGANTGELFF. Here the CDR3 DNA reads TGTGCCAGTAGTATTTCTGCGGGGGCGAACACCGGGGAGCTGTTTTTT.

This sequence joins TRBV11-3 and TRBJ2-1, with D uncertain. This CDR3 spans 13 amino acids. CDR1 is SGHNT, CDR2 YENEEA, per germline. Trimming pared 1 base from V and 5 bases from J, leaving 6 bases between. The CDR3: CASSLGADNEQFF. For the CDR3, the DNA is TGTGCCAGCAGCTTAGGGGCCGACAATGAGCAGTTCTTC.